One sample yielded the 14 T cell receptor beta chains listed below, sequenced in a study of T cell responses to AZD1222 COVID-19 vaccine. Clones were sequenced by immunoSEQ multiplex PCR, and TCRdb holds only the in-frame ones, with some missing. Of roughly 150,000 clones in the sample, roughly 91% were seen once. The sample was peripheral blood, taken on day 0 of AZD1222 vaccination. These receptors all come from an adult in good health.

V and J are TRBV7-8 and TRBJ2-3, with D maybe TRBD1 (5 bases). Germline V CDR1 and CDR2: SGHVS, FQNEAQ. The CDR3 totals 12 residues. The V gene lost 7 bases and the J gene lost 5 bases, with 10 bases spanning the gap. The CDR3 protein is CASNQGLDTQYF. The CDR3 DNA reads TGTGCCAGCAACCAGGGATTAGATACGCAGTATTTT.

This sequence joins TRBV5-4 and TRBJ2-6; D possibly matches TRBD1 or TRBD2 (5 bases each). V lost 1 base and J lost 2, with 7 bases in between. The CDR3 runs 15 residues. CDR1 and CDR2 from the germline V gene are SGHNT and YYREEE (reference sequence). The CDR3 DNA follows: TGTGCCAGCAGCTTGCGAGGGGCTGGGGCCAACGTCCTGACTTTC. It translates to CASSLRGAGANVLTF.

V gene TRBV2 combines with J gene TRBJ1-1, with D perhaps TRBD1 (5 bases). The CDR3 sequence is 13 residues long. Germline lookup yields CDR1 SNHLY and CDR2 FYNNEI. The V and J ends lost 6 bases and 2 bases respectively, with 10 bases between them. The CDR3 DNA reads as TGTGCCAGCAGGAAACAGGAAAACACTGAAGCTTTCTTT. Protein: CASRKQENTEAFF.

The chain couples TRBV19 to TRBJ1-5; TRBD1 aligns across 7 bases. The CDR3 is made up of 15 amino acids. The trim removed 2 bases at V and 3 bases at J, leaving 4 bases unmatched. Germline V gives CDR1 LNHDA, CDR2 SQIVND (reference sequence). The CDR3 sequence is CASSITGDINQPQHF. The CDR3 DNA sequence: TGTGCCAGTAGTATAACAGGGGATATCAATCAGCCCCAGCATTTT.

The J gene is TRBJ1-1, the V gene TRBV7-9; unclear D gene. The germline V gene has CDR1 SEHNR and CDR2 FQNEAQ (reference sequence). V was clipped by 4 bases and J by 1 base, with 13 bases between them. The CDR3 runs 15 residues. CDR3 bases: TGTGCCAGCAGCTCCCGGAGTCGAAGGAACACTGAAGCTTTCTTT. Protein product: CASSSRSRRNTEAFF.

V usage is TRBV29-1 and J usage is TRBJ1-3; TRBD1 aligns across 7 bases. The V gene end was trimmed by 4 bases and the J gene end by 1 base; junction bases not matched to a gene: 4. This CDR3 has 14 amino acids. Germline CDR1 is SQVTM and CDR2 is ANQGSEA. This chain's CDR3 is CSVGEQGSGNTIYF. The CDR3 region has the DNA TGCAGCGTTGGAGAACAGGGGTCTGGAAACACCATATATTTT.

V and J are TRBV7-3 and TRBJ2-1; 7 nucleotides agree with TRBD2. The junction had 2 bases not matched to a gene; V was cut back by 0 bases and J by 0 bases. This CDR3 region has 16 residues. Germline CDR1 SGHTA, CDR2 FQGTGA. CDR3 coding DNA: TGTGCCAGCAGCTTAACAGGCGGGAGCTCCTACAATGAGCAGTTCTTC. This codes for CASSLTGGSSYNEQFF.

This clone was found once. This chain joins TRBV7-9 and TRBJ1-1, with a tentative D call TRBD1 (6 bases). V dropped 5 bases and J dropped 1 base, with 11 bases sitting between them. Germline CDR1 SEHNR, CDR2 FQNEAQ (reference sequence). This CDR3 has 14 residues. In nucleotides, the CDR3 is TGTGCCAGCAGCCTTGGACAGTCGAACACTGAAGCTTTCTTT. Encoded protein: CASSLGQSNTEAFF.

This CDR3 reads CASSPLAGVYNEQFF. DNA of the CDR3: TGCGCCAGCAGCCCACTAGCGGGGGTCTACAATGAGCAGTTCTTC. The J gene is TRBJ2-1, the V gene TRBV4-1; 11 bases line up with TRBD2. The germline CDR1 and CDR2 sequences are MGHRA and YSYEKL. V shed 4 bases, J shed 3 bases, and the junction held 2 bases outside the gene matches. The CDR3 runs 15 residues.

The chain uses TRBV5-1 and TRBJ2-3; perhaps TRBD2 as D (6 bases). V was shortened by 0 bases and J by 6 bases, with 11 bases between the two germline ends. The CDR3 length is 14 residues. Germline V gives CDR1 SGHRS, CDR2 YFSETQ. Here the CDR3 DNA reads TGCGCCAGCAGCTTGGGACTAGTCGACGATACGCAGTATTTT. Protein sequence: CASSLGLVDDTQYF.

This clone was seen only once. The chain joins TRBV2 to TRBJ2-6; D uncertain. Trimming took off 4 bases at V and 0 bases at J, with 10 bases between the two ends. Germline V gene data show CDR1 as SNHLY and CDR2 as FYNNEI. The CDR3 loop spans 16 amino acids. The CDR3 DNA is TGTGCCAGCAGTGTGTCAGGTTACTCTGGGGCCAACGTCCTGACTTTC. Encoded protein: CASSVSGYSGANVLTF.

This chain connects TRBV29-1 to TRBJ1-4; TRBD1 matches 10 bases. CDR1 SQVTM and CDR2 ANQGSEA come from the germline V gene. With 7 bases clipped from V and 6 bases from J, the junction kept 8 bases outside the gene matches. The CDR3 sequence is 14 residues long. CDR3 amino acids: CSARWGQGHEKLFF. In DNA form, the CDR3 reads TGCAGCGCCCGGTGGGGACAGGGGCATGAAAAACTGTTTTTT.

V and J are TRBV18 and TRBJ2-5, with a weak D call TRBD2 (6 bases). Germline CDR1 and CDR2: KGHSH and LQKENI. This CDR3 comprises 13 residues. Trimming stripped 6 bases from V and 1 base from J, with 9 bases between. CDR3 region: CASSPGLQETQYF. As DNA, the CDR3 is TGTGCCAGCTCCCCGGGACTCCAAGAGACCCAGTACTTC.

The rearrangement uses TRBV5-1 and TRBJ2-7; 9 positions match TRBD2. Trimming took 4 bases from V and 0 from J; bases not matched to a gene: 8. The CDR3 contains 16 residues. The V gene's germline CDR1 is SGHRS and CDR2 YFSETQ. The CDR3, as DNA: TGCGCCAGCAGCGATCGTTTTAGCGGGAGCTCCTACGAGCAGTACTTC. Its protein product is CASSDRFSGSSYEQYF.